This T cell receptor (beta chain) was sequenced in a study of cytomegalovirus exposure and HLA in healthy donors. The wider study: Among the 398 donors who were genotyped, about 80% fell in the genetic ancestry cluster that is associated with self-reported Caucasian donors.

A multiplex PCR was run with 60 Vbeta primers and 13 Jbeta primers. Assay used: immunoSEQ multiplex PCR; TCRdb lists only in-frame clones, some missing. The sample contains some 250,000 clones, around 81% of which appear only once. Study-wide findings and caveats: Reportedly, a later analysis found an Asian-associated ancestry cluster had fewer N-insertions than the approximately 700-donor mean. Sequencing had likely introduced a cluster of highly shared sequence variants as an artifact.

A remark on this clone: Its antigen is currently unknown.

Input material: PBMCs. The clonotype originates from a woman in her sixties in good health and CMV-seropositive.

The CDR3 sequence: CASPRTSGRASSSYNEQFF. Here the CDR3 DNA reads TGTGCCAGCCCGAGGACTAGCGGGAGGGCCTCTAGCTCCTACAATGAGCAGTTCTTC. This chain uses TRBV21-1 with TRBJ2-1; the table's TRBD2 call for D was not verified on the DNA. TRBV21-1 is designated a pseudogene. This CDR3 is 19 amino acids long.